The 32 T cell receptor beta chains presented below share a single source sample, sequenced in a study of blood T cell repertoires in COVID-19. This table comes from immunoSEQ multiplex PCR, and its TCRdb copy is limited to in-frame clones, with some not included. The sample lists some 180,000 clones, approximately 91% occurring once. The sequencing input was peripheral blood. These receptors were obtained from a man aged 18 to 35 with COVID-19, enrolled during active disease.

This clone was seen just once. The chain combines TRBV9 with TRBJ2-1; D is perhaps TRBD1 (6 bases). Trimming left V 4 bases short and J 6 bases short, with 17 bases between. The V gene's germline CDR1 is SGDLS and CDR2 YYNGEE. The length of the CDR3 is 15 residues. DNA for the CDR3: TGTGCCAGCAGCACCTCATTAGACAGGATCAATGAGCAGTTCTTC. This sequence encodes CASSTSLDRINEQFF.

Only one count was recorded for this clone. The chain recombines TRBV10-3 with TRBJ2-2; 10 bases agree with TRBD2. Germline loops: CDR1 ENHRY, CDR2 SYGVKD. This CDR3 comprises 17 residues. V lost 4 bases, J lost 3 bases, and 8 bases stayed unmatched. CDR3 coding DNA: TGTGCCATCAGTGGTATAGCGGGAGGCGTTGACACCGGGGAGCTGTTTTTT. The encoded protein is CAISGIAGGVDTGELFF.

A word on this clone: This sample includes further DNA sequences coding for the same CDR3. The chain recombines TRBV4-3 with TRBJ2-7; 8 nucleotides match TRBD2. The CDR3 has 16 amino acids. The trim removed 0 bases at V and 2 bases at J, leaving 6 bases unmatched. Germline CDR1 reads LGHNA; CDR2 reads YSLEER. The CDR3 nucleotides read TGCGCCAGCAGCCAAGATCGCCTAGCGGGTGCCTACGAGCAGTACTTC. It yields the protein CASSQDRLAGAYEQYF.

This rearrangement joins TRBV28 to TRBJ2-1, with 8 bases aligning to TRBD1. The CDR3 runs to 13 residues. Germline V gene lookup returns CDR1 MDHEN and CDR2 SYDVKM. V dropped 7 bases and J dropped 7; count of bases not matched to a gene: 6. In nucleotides, the CDR3 is TGTGCCAGCACCGGACAGGGTGGTAATGAGCAGTTCTTC. Encoded protein: CASTGQGGNEQFF.

J is TRBJ1-5 and V is TRBV5-5, with D tentatively TRBD1 (6 bases). V lost 4 bases and J lost 4, with 12 bases in between. Per the germline V gene, CDR1 is SGHKS and CDR2 is YYEKEE (reference sequence). The CDR3 consists of 14 residues. The CDR3 sequence: CASSPGQLNQPQHF. DNA for the CDR3: TGTGCCAGCAGCCCAGGACAGCTTAATCAGCCCCAGCATTTT.

The chain combines TRBV7-9 with TRBJ2-7; 11 positions agree with TRBD1. Germline V gene lookup returns CDR1 SEHNR and CDR2 FQNEAQ (reference sequence). V shed 4 bases, J shed 6 bases, and the junction held 5 bases outside the gene matches. The CDR3 loop spans 14 amino acids. CDR3 DNA sequence: TGTGCCAGCAGCTCGGGACAGGGGGAGGTCGAGCAGTACTTC. Its protein is CASSSGQGEVEQYF.

The rearrangement uses TRBV6-2 or TRBV6-3 and TRBJ2-1; 10 nucleotides line up with TRBD2. CDR3 length: 14 residues. The germline gives CDR1 MNHEY, CDR2 SVGEGT. The junction had 5 bases not matched to a gene; V was cut back by 4 bases and J by 8 bases. The CDR3 nucleotides are TGTGCCAGCAGTTTGCTAGCGGGAGTTGATGAGCAGTTCTTC. As protein: CASSLLAGVDEQFF.

This CDR3 reads CASSPGVSGYTF. The CDR3 nucleotides read TGTGCCAGCTCACCAGGTGTGAGTGGCTACACCTTC. The chain recombines TRBV18 with TRBJ1-2; D is undetermined. CDR1 and CDR2 (germline): KGHSH, LQKENI. CDR3 length equals 12 residues. Trimming removed 2 bases at V and 7 bases at J, with 8 bases between.

The chain is built from TRBV30 and TRBJ2-2; TRBD2 matches 7 bases. The CDR3 is 15 residues long. Trimming removed 2 bases from V and 4 bases from J; junction bases left unmatched: 7. Germline assignment: CDR1 GTSNPN and CDR2 SVGIG (reference sequence). The CDR3 here is CAWSPAGVITGELFF. The CDR3 coding sequence is TGTGCCTGGAGTCCCGCGGGAGTAATCACCGGGGAGCTGTTTTTT.

This chain uses TRBV7-2 with TRBJ2-6; possibly TRBD1 for D (5 bases). CDR1 is SGHTA and CDR2 is FQGNSA in the germline V gene. The V and J ends lost 5 bases and 2 bases respectively, with 13 bases between them. This CDR3 contains 16 residues. CDR3 bases: TGTGCCAGCAGCCCCCCTGGGGCGGCTGGGGCCAACGTCCTGACTTTC. This codes for CASSPPGAAGANVLTF.

The chain has TRBV11-2 and TRBJ2-2; 9 nucleotides align to TRBD2. This CDR3 is built from 17 residues. V was clipped by 5 bases and J by 0 bases; unmatched bases: 7. CDR1 SGHAT and CDR2 FQNNGV come from the germline V gene. CDR3 in amino acids: CASSIGGGRANTGELFF. The CDR3 coding sequence is TGTGCCAGCAGCATAGGAGGCGGGAGGGCGAACACCGGGGAGCTGTTTTTT. The full variable domain, rest sourced from reference TRBV11-2 and TRBJ2-2, is EAGVAQSPRYKIIEKRQSVAFWCNPISGHATLYWYQQILGQGPKLLIQFQNNGVVDDSQLPKDRFSAERLKGVDSTLKIQPAKLEDSAVYLCASSIGGGRANTGELFFGEGSRLTVL.

The chain combines TRBV28 with TRBJ2-7; possibly TRBD1 for D (6 bases). CDR1 and CDR2 from the germline V gene are MDHEN and SYDVKM. Trimming cost V 8 bases and J 2 bases, with 13 bases left between them. This CDR3 comprises 13 residues. CDR3 coding DNA: TGTGCCAGCCAGAACAGGGCCACCTACGAGCAGTACTTC. This gives the protein CASQNRATYEQYF.

The CDR3 spells CATSDSTLRPYEQYF. The CDR3 DNA is TGTGCCACCAGTGATAGCACCTTGCGCCCCTACGAGCAGTACTTC. The chain joins TRBV24-1 to TRBJ2-7; D is unresolved. This CDR3 is 15 amino acids long. Trimming took 3 bases from V and 2 from J, leaving 13 bases between them. Germline loops: CDR1 KGHDR, CDR2 SFDVKD.

This chain uses TRBV5-6 with TRBJ2-7; D perhaps matches TRBD1 (6 bases). CDR1 and CDR2 (germline): SGHDT, YYEEEE. The CDR3 spans 14 residues. V gave up 4 bases and J gave up 5 bases, with 16 bases separating them. CDR3 in DNA: TGTGCCAGCAGCACCGGACAGTTAGTCGACGAGCAGTACTTC. Translation: CASSTGQLVDEQYF.

In regard to this clone: This sample also contains other DNA sequences that code for the same CDR3. The V call is TRBV9, the J call TRBJ2-7; D unclear. The CDR3 has 13 residues. Per germline, CDR1 SGDLS and CDR2 YYNGEE. The V and J ends lost 0 bases and 6 bases respectively, with 10 bases between them. This chain's CDR3 is CASSVADRSEQYF. Written as DNA, the CDR3 is TGTGCCAGCAGCGTAGCTGATCGGAGCGAGCAGTACTTC.

This rearrangement joins TRBV6-5 to TRBJ1-2; 7 bases map to TRBD1. V was pared by 6 bases and J by 8 bases, with 6 bases of the junction left unmatched. This CDR3 is 12 amino acids long. Germline-derived CDR1 and CDR2 are MNHEY and SVGAGI. The CDR3 DNA sequence: TGTGCCAGCAGGACAGGGTTCTCCGGCTACACCTTC. Translating gives CASRTGFSGYTF.

The V and J genes are TRBV3-1 (or the pseudogene TRBV3-2) and TRBJ2-7; TRBD2 matches at 8 bases. Per the germline V gene, CDR1 is LGHDT and CDR2 is YNNKEL (reference sequence). The CDR3 runs 15 residues. The J segment lost 3 bases and the V segment lost 1 base, leaving 5 bases of the junction unmatched. The CDR3 DNA reads TGTGCCAGCAGCCAAGCGCAACTAGCGGTCTACGAGCAGTACTTC. Translation gives CASSQAQLAVYEQYF.

V usage is TRBV7-2 and J usage is TRBJ2-1, with 11 bases that match TRBD2. V lost 4 bases and J lost 6; bases outside the gene matches: 5. Per the germline V gene, CDR1 is SGHTA and CDR2 is FQGNSA. The CDR3 consists of 15 residues. CDR3 amino acids: CASSYTSGSGNEQFF. CDR3 DNA sequence: TGTGCCAGCAGCTACACTAGCGGGAGTGGCAATGAGCAGTTCTTC.

The rearrangement links TRBV28 to TRBJ1-2, with D possibly being TRBD1 (6 bases). The germline V and J ends were trimmed by 7 bases and 4 bases, with 13 bases remaining between them. The germline CDR1 and CDR2 sequences are MDHEN and SYDVKM. This CDR3 comprises 13 residues. The DNA of the CDR3 is TGTGCCAGCATCCCGGGACACGGCTATGGCTACACCTTC. Its protein product is CASIPGHGYGYTF.

The chain has TRBV30 and TRBJ1-3, with D possibly matching TRBD1 (5 bases). This CDR3 has 17 amino acids. Germline CDR1 is GTSNPN and CDR2 is SVGIG (reference sequence). V lost 0 bases, J lost 4 bases, and 19 bases lay in between. CDR3 bases: TGTGCCTGGAGTGTAATCAATCCGAAGGGGTGGGGAAACACCATATATTTT. It yields the protein CAWSVINPKGWGNTIYF.

Here the CDR3 reads CASSLRTGSSISFF. The CDR3 coding sequence is TGCGCCAGCAGCCTCCGGACAGGCTCCAGTATATCTTTCTTT. This chain joins TRBV5-1 and TRBJ1-1; TRBD1 agrees at 7 bases. Germline lookup yields CDR1 SGHRS and CDR2 YFSETQ. The CDR3 has 14 amino acids. V lost 4 bases to trimming and J lost 12 bases; unmatched junction nucleotides: 15. Variable domain in full (rest from reference TRBV5-1 and TRBJ1-1): KAGVTQTPRYLIKTRGQQVTLSCSPISGHRSVSWYQQTPGQGLQFLFEYFSETQRNKGNFPGRFSGRQFSNSRSEMNVSTLELGDSALYLCASSLRTGSSISFFGQGTRLTVV.

The gene calls are TRBV6-4 and TRBJ2-1; 9 bases map to TRBD2. In germline, CDR1 is MRHNA, CDR2 SNTAGT. V dropped 5 bases and J dropped 8; count of bases not matched to a gene: 4. This CDR3 has 13 amino acids. In nucleotides, the CDR3 is TGTGCCAGCAGTACCGGGACTAGCTATGAGCAGTTCTTC. Protein sequence: CASSTGTSYEQFF.

The rearrangement uses TRBV28 and TRBJ1-1; 9 bases match TRBD1. Germline V lookup: CDR1 MDHEN, CDR2 SYDVKM. The V and J ends lost 3 bases and 6 bases, in that order; junction bases with no gene match: 5. This CDR3 region has 14 residues. This CDR3 is CASSLLQGASEAFF. CDR3 bases: TGTGCCAGCAGTTTGTTACAGGGGGCCTCTGAAGCTTTCTTT.

The chain employs TRBV28 and TRBJ2-3, with D unclear. V lost 3 bases, J lost 6 bases, and 13 bases lay in between. Germline loops: CDR1 MDHEN, CDR2 SYDVKM. The CDR3 is made up of 14 amino acids. The CDR3 region has the DNA TGTGCCAGCAGTTTTGAGTTAGAAAAGGATACGCAGTATTTT. Encoded protein: CASSFELEKDTQYF.

This clone showed up just once. This rearrangement joins TRBV29-1 to TRBJ2-7, with TRBD2 identical over 7 bases. This CDR3 region has 14 residues. V gave up 5 bases and J gave up 0 bases; unmatched junction bases: 7. Germline V gene data show CDR1 as SQVTM and CDR2 as ANQGSEA. CDR3 sequence reads: CSVPVGGGSYEQYF. In DNA, the CDR3 is TGCAGCGTTCCGGTGGGCGGGGGCTCCTACGAGCAGTACTTC.

The rearrangement uses TRBV7-2 and TRBJ2-7; tentatively, D is TRBD1 (6 bases). Looked up from germline, CDR1 is SGHTA and CDR2 is FQGNSA. V lost 2 bases, J lost 6 bases, and 14 bases lay in between. This CDR3 spans 14 amino acids. CDR3 nucleotide sequence: TGTGCCAGCAGCTTAATTCAGGGGCGCGGCGAGCAGTACTTC. This codes for CASSLIQGRGEQYF. The whole variable domain, remainder taken from reference TRBV7-2 and TRBJ2-7, is GAGVSQSPSNKVTEKGKDVELRCDPISGHTALYWYRQSLGQGLEFLIYFQGNSAPDKSGLPSDRFSAERTGGSVSTLTIQRTQQEDSAVYLCASSLIQGRGEQYFGPGTRLTVT.

This sequence joins TRBV7-9 and TRBJ1-1, with 9 positions matching TRBD1. The germline V gene encodes CDR1 SEHNR and CDR2 FQNEAQ (reference sequence). The CDR3 contains 14 residues. V lost 10 bases, J lost 5 bases, and 11 bases stayed unmatched. The DNA of the CDR3 is TGTGCCATCAAACAGGGGGCAAGTGGAACTGAAGCTTTCTTT. It yields the protein CAIKQGASGTEAFF. Full variable domain (remainder filled in from reference TRBV7-9 and TRBJ1-1): DTGVSQNPRHKITKRGQNVTFRCDPISEHNRLYWYRQTLGQGPEFLTYFQNEAQLEKSRLLSDRFSAERPKGSFSTLEIQRTEQGDSAMYLCAIKQGASGTEAFFGQGTRLTVV.

This chain joins TRBV11-2 and TRBJ1-4; D is ambiguous. V was shortened by 8 bases and J by 0 bases, with 7 bases between the two germline ends. The CDR3 is 13 amino acids. Germline CDR1 is SGHAT and CDR2 is FQNNGV. CDR3 protein: CASQATTNEKLFF. The CDR3 nucleotides are TGTGCCAGCCAGGCCACAACTAATGAAAAACTGTTTTTT.

The chain recombines TRBV29-1 with TRBJ2-2; 13 bases are a match to TRBD2. The CDR3 has 16 amino acids. V shed 7 bases and J 2 bases; nucleotides not matched to a gene: 7. Germline V CDR1 and CDR2: SQVTM, ANQGSEA. This CDR3 is CSATWGLAGNTGELFF. The CDR3 region has the DNA TGCAGCGCTACCTGGGGACTAGCGGGAAACACCGGGGAGCTGTTTTTT.

This clone was seen only a few times. The rearrangement uses TRBV15 and TRBJ2-1, with 7 bases lining up with TRBD2. This CDR3 comprises 18 residues. V lost 0 bases to trimming and J lost 7 bases; unmatched junction nucleotides: 15. Per the germline V gene, CDR1 is LNHNV and CDR2 is YYDKDF (reference sequence). CDR3 residues: CATSRDLNGRHLSNEQFF. In nucleotides, the CDR3 is TGTGCCACCAGCAGAGATTTAAACGGGAGGCACCTTTCAAATGAGCAGTTCTTC.

The V gene is TRBV27, the J gene TRBJ2-7; D is perhaps TRBD2 (7 bases). CDR1 is MNHEY and CDR2 is SMNVEV in the germline V gene (reference sequence). CDR3 length: 14 amino acids. The V end lost 5 bases, the J end lost 5 bases, and 16 bases lay between the germline ends. The CDR3 bases are TGTGCCAGCAGTCTTAGAACAGGGAGGGACGAGCAGTACTTC. This translates into CASSLRTGRDEQYF.

The chain joins TRBV18 to TRBJ2-7, with TRBD2 matching 7 bases. Trimming at V came to 8 bases and at J to 2 bases, leaving 24 bases not matched to a gene. Germline V CDR1 and CDR2: KGHSH, LQKENI. The CDR3 has 19 residues. The CDR3 is CASTKGNRIAGIPTYEQYF. CDR3 nucleotide sequence: TGTGCCAGCACTAAGGGGAATCGAATAGCGGGCATACCTACCTACGAGCAGTACTTC.